The 26 T cell receptor beta chains reported below all come from one sample, sequenced in a study of blood T cell repertoires in COVID-19. TCRdb keeps only in-frame clones here, not all; method: immunoSEQ multiplex PCR. There are about 35,000 clones in the sample; around 87% occur only once, and around 40% lies in the top ten. Sequenced material: peripheral blood. Receptors were obtained from a human donor in a cohort sampled during active COVID-19.

The chain couples TRBV5-1 to TRBJ2-2; possible D gene TRBD1, 6 bases. Germline-derived CDR1 and CDR2 are SGHRS and YFSETQ. This CDR3 comprises 15 residues. V was clipped by 0 bases and J by 3 bases, with 9 bases between them. CDR3 sequence reads: CASSLARGDTGELFF. The CDR3 DNA reads TGCGCCAGCAGCTTGGCCAGGGGTGACACCGGGGAGCTGTTTTTT.

V is TRBV6-2 or TRBV6-3 and J is TRBJ1-2, with TRBD1 as a possible D gene (5 bases). V was shortened by 0 bases and J by 8 bases, with 19 bases between the two germline ends. This CDR3 comprises 16 residues. From germline, CDR1 is MNHEY and CDR2 SVGEGT. CDR3 nucleotides: TGTGCCAGCAGTTACTCGACCAGGGCACCGCGAGAAGGCTACACCTTC. Its translation: CASSYSTRAPREGYTF.

The V call is TRBV4-1, the J call TRBJ2-2, with D perhaps TRBD1 (6 bases). The V and J ends lost 1 base and 4 bases respectively, with 13 bases between them. CDR3 length: 16 amino acids. Germline CDR1 and CDR2: MGHRA and YSYEKL. CDR3 amino acids: CASSQVGRGFTGELFF. The CDR3 DNA follows: TGCGCCAGCAGCCAAGTCGGCAGGGGCTTCACCGGGGAGCTGTTTTTT.

The chain uses TRBV6-6 and TRBJ2-7, with no clear D. The germline gives CDR1 MNHNY, CDR2 SVGAGI (reference sequence). CDR3 length: 16 residues. Trimming took 1 base from V and 0 from J, leaving 13 bases between them. The CDR3 DNA follows: TGTGCCAGCAGTTACTACCCACGAGCGCTCTCCTACGAGCAGTACTTC. Amino acids: CASSYYPRALSYEQYF.

The chain has TRBV2 and TRBJ1-5, with 10 bases that match TRBD1. This CDR3 has 14 residues. After removal of 8 bases from V and 6 bases from J, the junction contained 7 bases not matched to a gene. Germline V gives CDR1 SNHLY, CDR2 FYNNEI. CDR3 bases: TGTGCCAGCTCCGGGACAGGGGAGGTTCAGCCCCAGCATTTT. It codes for CASSGTGEVQPQHF.

This clone showed up just a few times. The J gene is TRBJ1-6, the V gene TRBV3-1 (or the pseudogene TRBV3-2), with D possibly being TRBD1 (5 bases). V was cut by 1 base and J by 8 bases, with 12 bases left in between. The CDR3 loop spans 15 amino acids. Germline V lookup: CDR1 LGHDT, CDR2 YNNKEL (reference sequence). This CDR3 reads CASSQGAGRDSPLHF. CDR3 DNA sequence: TGTGCCAGCAGCCAAGGGGCAGGGCGAGATTCACCCCTCCACTTT.

The gene calls are TRBV4-3 and TRBJ2-5, with 7 bases lining up with TRBD2. J gave up 2 bases and V 1 base, and 7 bases lay outside the gene matches. Germline V lookup: CDR1 LGHNA, CDR2 YSLEER. This CDR3 is 16 amino acids long. The DNA of the CDR3 is TGCGCCAGCAGCCAAGGTTCAGGCGGGGGTCAAGAGACCCAGTACTTC. This encodes CASSQGSGGGQETQYF.

The genes are TRBV4-3 and TRBJ1-1; D unresolved. The germline V and J ends were trimmed by 1 base and 3 bases, with 12 bases remaining between them. The CDR3 loop spans 15 amino acids. Germline CDR1 LGHNA, CDR2 YSLEER. This chain's CDR3 is CASSQGAGLYTEAFF. CDR3 bases: TGCGCCAGCAGCCAAGGGGCAGGTCTCTACACTGAAGCTTTCTTT.

The chain links TRBV2 to TRBJ1-1; D uncertain. This CDR3 is 14 amino acids long. Trimming removed 6 bases at V and 2 bases at J, with 13 bases between. The V gene's germline CDR1 is SNHLY and CDR2 FYNNEI. DNA for the CDR3: TGTGCCAGCAGACGACTTTGGCAAAACACTGAAGCTTTCTTT. Translation: CASRRLWQNTEAFF.

The rearrangement links TRBV24-1 to TRBJ1-2; maybe TRBD1 (5 bases). Trimming left V 2 bases short and J 0 bases short, with 12 bases between. The CDR3 contains 16 residues. The germline V gene has CDR1 KGHDR and CDR2 SFDVKD. The CDR3 spells CATSDSGRGTNYGYTF. The CDR3 DNA sequence: TGTGCCACCAGTGATTCGGGGAGGGGTACTAACTATGGCTACACCTTC.

The V gene is TRBV5-6, the J gene TRBJ1-5, with D maybe TRBD1 (6 bases). The CDR3 sequence is 14 residues long. The germline V gene has CDR1 SGHDT and CDR2 YYEEEE. The germline V and J ends were trimmed by 5 bases and 6 bases, with 15 bases remaining between them. The CDR3 region is CASSFGQSGQPQHF. DNA of the CDR3: TGTGCCAGCAGTTTCGGACAGTCGGGTCAGCCCCAGCATTTT.

The chain employs TRBV18 and TRBJ1-3; no clear D gene. The V gene lost 2 bases and the J gene lost 0 bases, with 11 bases spanning the gap. CDR1 KGHSH and CDR2 LQKENI come from the germline V gene. The CDR3 has 16 amino acids. The CDR3 DNA sequence: TGTGCCAGCTCACCATCATCCTGGAGCTCTGGAAACACCATATATTTT. Translation gives CASSPSSWSSGNTIYF.

The chain couples TRBV5-1 to TRBJ2-7, with TRBD2 identical over 14 bases. Trimming cost V 4 bases and J 6 bases; bases outside gene matches: 12. The CDR3 is made up of 17 amino acids. In germline, CDR1 is SGHRS, CDR2 YFSETQ. The CDR3 is CASSGLAGGPQGGEQYF. CDR3 DNA: TGCGCCAGCAGCGGACTAGCGGGGGGACCTCAGGGTGGCGAGCAGTACTTC.

This chain connects TRBV6-5 to TRBJ2-7, with D unresolved. The CDR3 consists of 13 residues. V lost 4 bases and J lost 2, with 9 bases in between. CDR1 is MNHEY, CDR2 SVGAGI, per germline. The CDR3 loop is CASSFSGTYEQYF. CDR3 coding DNA: TGTGCCAGCAGTTTTTCCGGTACCTACGAGCAGTACTTC.

The rearrangement links TRBV9 to TRBJ2-5, with a weak D call TRBD1 (6 bases). This CDR3 has 14 residues. With 4 bases removed from V and 7 bases from J, the gap between germline ends came to 17 bases. CDR1 SGDLS and CDR2 YYNGEE come from the germline V gene. This CDR3 reads CASSPTSSRGTQYF. The DNA for the CDR3 is TGTGCCAGCAGCCCAACGTCTAGCAGGGGGACCCAGTACTTC.

The rearrangement joins TRBV5-4 to TRBJ1-2; weak D call: TRBD1 (6 bases). Germline V gene data show CDR1 as SGHNT and CDR2 as YYREEE (reference sequence). The CDR3 contains 18 residues. The V end was cut by 3 bases, the J end by 4 bases, with 25 bases between. This chain's CDR3 is CASSSELTRGAGIYGYTF. DNA of the CDR3: TGTGCCAGCAGCTCGGAACTCACCAGGGGAGCTGGCATCTATGGCTACACCTTC.

The J gene is TRBJ1-4, the V gene TRBV7-9, with no clear D. In germline, CDR1 is SEHNR, CDR2 FQNEAQ (reference sequence). The V gene lost 5 bases and the J gene lost 8 bases, with 15 bases spanning the gap. This CDR3 comprises 14 residues. CDR3 nucleotides: TGTGCCAGCAGCCACACAGTAAGAGGGGAAAAACTGTTTTTT. Amino acid sequence: CASSHTVRGEKLFF.

The J gene is TRBJ2-1, the V gene TRBV24-1, with D perhaps TRBD1 (5 bases). The CDR3 runs to 16 residues. CDR1 is KGHDR, CDR2 SFDVKD, per germline. V was trimmed by 3 bases and J by 6 bases, leaving 17 bases between them. CDR3 in amino acids: CATSDQGTRRGNEQFF. CDR3 coding DNA: TGTGCCACCAGTGATCAGGGTACCCGCCGTGGCAATGAGCAGTTCTTC.

The chain carries TRBV28 and TRBJ2-4; 10 bases map to TRBD1. V lost 5 bases to trimming and J lost 7 bases; unmatched junction nucleotides: 14. This CDR3 has 17 amino acids. The germline V gene encodes CDR1 MDHEN and CDR2 SYDVKM. The CDR3 protein is CASSPRTGGGRGNIQYF. CDR3 sequence (DNA): TGTGCCAGCAGTCCCCGGACAGGGGGGGGCCGAGGGAACATTCAGTACTTC.

The J gene is TRBJ2-2, the V gene TRBV19, with TRBD1 matching 10 bases. This CDR3 region has 16 residues. With 3 bases clipped from V and 9 bases from J, the junction kept 10 bases outside the gene matches. Germline V gene lookup returns CDR1 LNHDA and CDR2 SQIVND (reference sequence). The CDR3 nucleotides read TGTGCCAGTAGTATTGTGGGACAGGGGTTTGAGAGGGAGCTGTTTTTT. Translation gives CASSIVGQGFERELFF.

This clone was picked up a small number of times. CDR3 residues: CASSFKGGVGTEAFF. CDR3 sequence (DNA): TGCGCCAGCAGCTTTAAAGGAGGTGTGGGCACTGAAGCTTTCTTT. The chain combines TRBV5-1 with TRBJ1-1; D not certain. The germline V and J ends were trimmed by 2 bases and 4 bases, with 15 bases remaining between them. The V gene's germline CDR1 is SGHRS and CDR2 YFSETQ. The CDR3 contains 15 residues.

J is TRBJ2-3 and V is TRBV5-4, with D maybe TRBD1 (6 bases). The ends were cut back, 3 bases at V and 6 bases at J, with 14 bases in the middle. Germline V lookup: CDR1 SGHNT, CDR2 YYREEE (reference sequence). The CDR3 totals 14 residues. The CDR3 DNA reads as TGTGCCAGCAGCTCCAATCGCAGGGGTGATACGCAGTATTTT. Residues: CASSSNRRGDTQYF. The full variable domain, in which reference TRBV5-4 and TRBJ2-3 provide the parts outside the CDR3, is ETGVTQSPTHLIKTRGQQVTLRCSSQSGHNTVSWYQQALGQGPQFIFQYYREEENGRGNFPPRFSGLQFPNYSSELNVNALELDDSALYLCASSSNRRGDTQYFGPGTRLTVL.

This clone was detected a few times. CDR3 sequence: CASSQAPGQVYEQYF. In nucleotides, the CDR3 is TGCGCCAGCAGCCAAGCTCCGGGACAGGTCTACGAGCAGTACTTC. The chain carries TRBV4-1 and TRBJ2-7; 8 nucleotides match TRBD1. With 1 base clipped from V and 3 bases from J, the junction kept 5 bases outside the gene matches. The CDR3 extends over 15 amino acids. The germline V gene has CDR1 MGHRA and CDR2 YSYEKL.

This CDR3 is CASSYLGRGRSYEQYF. CDR3 nucleotide sequence: TGTGCCAGCAGTTACTTAGGGCGGGGCCGCTCCTACGAGCAGTACTTC. The genes are TRBV6-6 and TRBJ2-7, with a weak D call TRBD2 (6 bases). The V end lost 1 base, the J end lost 0 bases, and 13 bases lay between the germline ends. CDR1 MNHNY and CDR2 SVGAGI come from the germline V gene (reference sequence). This CDR3 has 16 residues.

This chain joins TRBV25-1 and TRBJ1-6; possibly TRBD1 for D (5 bases). This CDR3 contains 15 residues. V was clipped by 1 base and J by 7 bases, with 11 bases between them. The germline V gene encodes CDR1 MGHDK and CDR2 SYGVNS. This CDR3 is CASSESGVGNSPLHF. CDR3 bases: TGTGCCAGCAGTGAATCGGGGGTTGGAAATTCACCCCTCCACTTT.

The chain is built from TRBV10-3 and TRBJ1-2; 10 bases map to TRBD1. This CDR3 has 15 amino acids. V lost 0 bases to trimming and J lost 6 bases; unmatched junction nucleotides: 4. Germline CDR1 reads ENHRY; CDR2 reads SYGVKD. CDR3 amino acids: CAISESDRGRHGYTF. The CDR3 region has the DNA TGTGCCATCAGTGAGTCAGACAGGGGGCGGCATGGCTACACCTTC.